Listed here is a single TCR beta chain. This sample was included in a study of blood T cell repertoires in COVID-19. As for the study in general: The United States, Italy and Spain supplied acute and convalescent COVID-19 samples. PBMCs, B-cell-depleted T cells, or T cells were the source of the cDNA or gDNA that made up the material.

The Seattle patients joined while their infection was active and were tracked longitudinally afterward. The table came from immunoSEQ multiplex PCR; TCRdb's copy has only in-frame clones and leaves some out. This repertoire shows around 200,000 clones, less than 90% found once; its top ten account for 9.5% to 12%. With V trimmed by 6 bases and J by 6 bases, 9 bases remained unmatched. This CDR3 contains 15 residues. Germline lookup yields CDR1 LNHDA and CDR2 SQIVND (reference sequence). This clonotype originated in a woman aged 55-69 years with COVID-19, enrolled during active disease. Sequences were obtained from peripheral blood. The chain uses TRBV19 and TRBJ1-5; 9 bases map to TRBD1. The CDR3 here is CASRTPGQGFQPQHF. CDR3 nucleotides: TGTGCCAGTAGGACACCGGGACAGGGATTTCAGCCCCAGCATTTT.